The 20 T cell receptor beta chains below were found in one sample sequenced in a study of T cells in tuberculosis. Measured with immunoSEQ multiplex PCR; TCRdb has only the in-frame clones, and not every one. The data contain approximately 60,000 clones, 81% of them singletons. After thawing and overnight rest, PBMC were stained with GMM-loaded CD1B tetramer, viability dye and anti-CD3 for sorting. CD1B tetramers were loaded with Rhodococcus equi-derived C32 glucose monomycolate. Input material: CD1b-GMM tetramer-negative cells sorted from PBMCs. All receptors derive from an adult woman with latent tuberculosis.

The genes are TRBV28 and TRBJ2-1; D perhaps matches TRBD1 (5 bases). CDR1 is MDHEN, CDR2 SYDVKM, per germline. The V end lost 2 bases, the J end lost 0 bases, and 17 bases lay between the germline ends. This CDR3 has 18 residues. In DNA form, the CDR3 reads TGTGCCAGCAGTTTACCCGCTCTAGGGGTTGCCTCCTACAATGAGCAGTTCTTC. Amino acids: CASSLPALGVASYNEQFF.

This chain uses TRBV18 with TRBJ2-1, with 9 nucleotides matching TRBD1. CDR3 length: 14 amino acids. Unmatched junction bases numbered 6, after V lost 5 bases and J lost 7 bases. Per the germline V gene, CDR1 is KGHSH and CDR2 is LQKENI. In DNA form, the CDR3 reads TGTGCCAGCTCAAGGGACAGGGAGGGGAATGAGCAGTTCTTC. It codes for CASSRDREGNEQFF.

The chain combines TRBV7-9 with TRBJ2-3, with 9 bases matching TRBD2. Germline V CDR1 and CDR2: SEHNR, FQNEAQ (reference sequence). This CDR3 is 14 amino acids long. V gave up 4 bases and J gave up 8 bases; unmatched junction bases: 7. Here the CDR3 DNA reads TGTGCCAGCAGCTCTGGGACTAGCATGGGTACGCAGTATTTT. Translated, it gives CASSSGTSMGTQYF.

The V and J genes are TRBV9 and TRBJ2-1; D is undetermined. CDR3 length equals 15 residues. Germline CDR1 is SGDLS and CDR2 is YYNGEE. V was pared by 4 bases and J by 7 bases, with 18 bases between. DNA of the CDR3: TGTGCCAGCAGCCCCTCCCTTGAGCCCAGGAATGAGCAGTTCTTC. Translation: CASSPSLEPRNEQFF.

V gene TRBV5-1 combines with J gene TRBJ2-7; TRBD1 matches at 9 bases. The CDR3 loop spans 15 amino acids. Germline-derived CDR1 and CDR2 are SGHRS and YFSETQ. J gave up 4 bases and V 0 bases, and 5 bases lay outside the gene matches. The CDR3 is CASSLGTGEFYEQYF. For the CDR3, the DNA is TGCGCCAGCAGCTTGGGGACAGGGGAATTTTACGAGCAGTACTTC.

The chain carries TRBV15 and TRBJ1-3; weak D call: TRBD1 (5 bases). Germline loops: CDR1 LNHNV, CDR2 YYDKDF (reference sequence). Trimming pared 2 bases from V and 3 bases from J, leaving 14 bases between. This CDR3 contains 16 residues. Written as DNA, the CDR3 is TGTGCCACCAGCAGACCCCAGGGTCTGGGTGGAAACACCATATATTTT. Protein: CATSRPQGLGGNTIYF.

This rearrangement joins TRBV28 to TRBJ2-7; 8 positions match TRBD1. The V and J ends lost 3 bases and 3 bases, in that order; junction bases with no gene match: 4. In germline, CDR1 is MDHEN, CDR2 SYDVKM. This CDR3 region has 14 residues. The CDR3 loop reads CASSFQGAVYEQYF. CDR3 in DNA: TGTGCCAGCAGTTTTCAGGGGGCCGTCTACGAGCAGTACTTC.

The CDR3 DNA reads as TGTGCCAGCAGCGTAATGGGGAGTACTGAAGCTTTCTTT. This codes for CASSVMGSTEAFF. The chain couples TRBV9 to TRBJ1-1; no firm D call. There are 13 residues in the CDR3. The germline V gene has CDR1 SGDLS and CDR2 YYNGEE. The V end lost 1 base, the J end lost 5 bases, and 9 bases lay between the germline ends.

The CDR3 sequence is CATSRPDRVDGYTF. Here the CDR3 DNA reads TGTGCCACCAGCAGACCGGACAGAGTTGATGGCTACACCTTC. The rearrangement joins TRBV15 to TRBJ1-2, with D possibly being TRBD1 (6 bases). This CDR3 comprises 14 residues. The germline V gene encodes CDR1 LNHNV and CDR2 YYDKDF (reference sequence). V was pared by 2 bases and J by 6 bases, with 13 bases between.

The chain joins TRBV11-3 to TRBJ2-7; no reliable D call. This CDR3 is 15 amino acids long. CDR1 and CDR2 (germline): SGHNT, YENEEA. V was trimmed by 1 base and J by 2 bases, leaving 12 bases between them. CDR3 bases: TGTGCCAGCAGCTTAGGCGGCCTTATGGCCTACGAGCAGTACTTC. It translates to CASSLGGLMAYEQYF.

The chain links TRBV2 to TRBJ1-2; TRBD1 matches 10 bases. V gave up 8 bases and J gave up 5 bases; unmatched junction bases: 11. Looked up from germline, CDR1 is SNHLY and CDR2 is FYNNEI. The CDR3 spans 15 residues. This CDR3 reads CASRDRGGLIYGYTF. CDR3 sequence (DNA): TGTGCCAGCCGGGACAGGGGCGGCCTAATTTATGGCTACACCTTC.

The chain has TRBV9 and TRBJ2-2; no reliable D call. The V and J ends lost 1 base and 3 bases respectively, with 4 bases between them. Germline V gene sequence: CDR1 SGDLS, CDR2 YYNGEE. The CDR3 spans 13 residues. In DNA, the CDR3 is TGTGCCAGCAGCGTACGGGACACCGGGGAGCTGTTTTTT. Protein sequence: CASSVRDTGELFF.

Regarding this clone: Other DNA sequences within the sample encode an identical CDR3. This chain uses TRBV5-5 with TRBJ1-3, with a possible D match to TRBD1 (5 bases). Germline V lookup: CDR1 SGHKS, CDR2 YYEKEE (reference sequence). V lost 0 bases and J 5 bases, leaving 9 bases between the germline ends. The length of the CDR3 is 14 residues. The CDR3 reads CASSLDQGRNTIYF. In DNA, the CDR3 is TGTGCCAGCAGCTTGGATCAGGGAAGAAACACCATATATTTT.

The V gene is TRBV10-2, the J gene TRBJ1-1; 7 positions agree with TRBD1. The CDR3 extends over 13 amino acids. Germline assignment: CDR1 WSHSY and CDR2 SAAADI. The trim removed 10 bases at V and 4 bases at J, leaving 9 bases unmatched. CDR3 loop: CATRQGYGTEAFF. The CDR3 region has the DNA TGCGCCACGAGACAGGGATATGGCACTGAAGCTTTCTTT.

The chain is built from TRBV6-1 and TRBJ1-1, with D perhaps TRBD1 (5 bases). Germline CDR1 is MNHNS and CDR2 is SASEGT. Trimming pared 6 bases from V and 3 bases from J, leaving 17 bases between. The CDR3 consists of 15 residues. CDR3 nucleotides: TGTGCCAGCAGGGATTATACAGGCAAGGACACTGAAGCTTTCTTT. This sequence encodes CASRDYTGKDTEAFF.

The CDR3 region is CASSLGWEDTQYF. The CDR3 DNA reads TGTGCCAGCAGCTTAGGTTGGGAGGATACGCAGTATTTT. The chain recombines TRBV7-2 with TRBJ2-3, with a weak D call TRBD2 (5 bases). The CDR3 runs to 13 residues. The germline V and J ends were trimmed by 1 base and 6 bases, with 8 bases remaining between them. Germline V gene lookup returns CDR1 SGHTA and CDR2 FQGNSA.

This chain connects TRBV5-1 to TRBJ2-7, with a tentative D call TRBD1 (8 bases). The CDR3 sequence is 14 residues long. V lost 3 bases to trimming and J lost 6 bases, with 16 bases between them. The V gene's germline CDR1 is SGHRS and CDR2 YFSETQ. The CDR3 loop reads CASSSDNRGGEQYF. CDR3 sequence (DNA): TGCGCCAGCAGCTCCGACAACAGGGGGGGCGAGCAGTACTTC.

This chain uses TRBV6-6 with TRBJ1-5; D not certain. CDR3 length: 13 residues. In germline, CDR1 is MNHNY, CDR2 SVGAGI (reference sequence). V lost 0 bases, J lost 5 bases, and 5 bases lay in between. Written as DNA, the CDR3 is TGTGCCAGCAGTTACTCGGCGGATCAGCCCCAGCATTTT. This gives the protein CASSYSADQPQHF.

This clone was seen only once. The chain uses TRBV14 and TRBJ1-1; weak D call: TRBD1 (5 bases). The CDR3 is 12 amino acids. Germline V gene sequence: CDR1 SGHDN, CDR2 FVKESK. Between the trimmed V and J ends, which lost 4 bases and 11 bases, there was a span of 14 bases. CDR3 sequence reads: CASSPQSGGAFF. DNA for the CDR3: TGTGCCAGCAGCCCCCAGTCTGGGGGGGCTTTCTTT. The whole variable domain, filled in from reference TRBV14 and TRBJ1-1, reads EAGVTQFPSHSVIEKGQTVTLRCDPISGHDNLYWYRRVMGKEIKFLLHFVKESKQDESGMPNNRFLAERTGGTYSTLKVQPAELEDSGVYFCASSPQSGGAFFGQGTRLTVV.

The chain joins TRBV18 to TRBJ2-5, with D possibly matching TRBD1 (6 bases). Per germline, CDR1 KGHSH and CDR2 LQKENI. The CDR3 has 15 residues. V was trimmed by 7 bases and J by 4 bases, leaving 19 bases between them. This CDR3 is CASLEFRGSGETQYF. The CDR3 coding sequence is TGTGCCAGCTTAGAATTCAGGGGTTCGGGAGAGACCCAGTACTTC.